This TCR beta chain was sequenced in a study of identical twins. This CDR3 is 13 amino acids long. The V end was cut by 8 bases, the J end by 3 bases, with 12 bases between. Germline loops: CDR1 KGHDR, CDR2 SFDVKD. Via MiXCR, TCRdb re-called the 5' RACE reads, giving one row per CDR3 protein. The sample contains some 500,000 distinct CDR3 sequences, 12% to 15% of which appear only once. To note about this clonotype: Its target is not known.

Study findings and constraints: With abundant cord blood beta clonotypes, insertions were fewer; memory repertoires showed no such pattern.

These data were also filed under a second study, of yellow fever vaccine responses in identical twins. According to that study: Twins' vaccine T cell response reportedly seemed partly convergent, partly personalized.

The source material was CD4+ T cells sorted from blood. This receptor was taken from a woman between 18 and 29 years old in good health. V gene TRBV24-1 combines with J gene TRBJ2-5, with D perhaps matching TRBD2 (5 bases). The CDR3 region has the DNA TGTGCCACCAAAAGAGGGAGCGAAGAGACCCAGTACTTC. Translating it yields CATKRGSEETQYF.